These T cell receptor beta chains were read from a single sample in a study of blood T cell repertoires in COVID-19. Sequencing used immunoSEQ multiplex PCR; TCRdb keeps in-frame clones, though not all of them. This table has approximately 80,000 clones, approximately 85% appearing once. Sequencing used peripheral blood. These receptors all come from a middle-aged man with COVID-19, enrolled during active disease. Each CDR3 is given with its conserved first and last residue. The order of the fields is CDR3 protein, CDR3 DNA, J gene, D gene, clone size, V gene. The D gene is left open where the match is weak. Only part of the rows carry a size: once, few, many, or a class if the clone is expanded.

cdr3_aa: CASSLAGADTGELFF; cdr3_nt: TGTGCCAGCAGCTTGGCAGGGGCGGACACCGGGGAGCTGTTTTTT; j_call: TRBJ2-2; d_call: -; clone_size: few; v_call: TRBV5-6
cdr3_aa: CASSTTILLRTTASNQPQHF; cdr3_nt: TGTGCCAGTAGTACCACAATCCTACTCAGGACTACCGCTAGCAATCAGCCCCAGCATTTT; j_call: TRBJ1-5; d_call: -; clone_size: -; v_call: TRBV19
cdr3_aa: CTSSLFRQGSPLHF; cdr3_nt: TGCACCAGCAGCCTATTTAGACAGGGATCACCCCTCCACTTT; j_call: TRBJ1-6; d_call: -; clone_size: -; v_call: TRBV1
cdr3_aa: CASGQGRSGYTF; cdr3_nt: TGCGCCAGCGGACAGGGGAGAAGTGGCTACACCTTC; j_call: TRBJ1-2; d_call: TRBD1; clone_size: few; v_call: TRBV5-1
cdr3_aa: CAWSGLTAYTYEQYF; cdr3_nt: TGTGCCTGGAGCGGCCTGACAGCTTACACCTACGAGCAGTACTTC; j_call: TRBJ2-7; d_call: -; clone_size: -; v_call: TRBV30
cdr3_aa: CASSYRAYEQYF; cdr3_nt: TGTGCCAGCAGCTACAGGGCCTACGAGCAGTACTTC; j_call: TRBJ2-7; d_call: -; clone_size: -; v_call: TRBV28
cdr3_aa: CASSMVRGGTEAFF; cdr3_nt: TGTGCCAGTAGTATGGTCCGGGGGGGCACTGAAGCTTTCTTT; j_call: TRBJ1-1; d_call: -; clone_size: -; v_call: TRBV19
cdr3_aa: CASSVASGRINEQFF; cdr3_nt: TGTGCCAGCAGCGTAGCCAGCGGGAGGATAAATGAGCAGTTCTTC; j_call: TRBJ2-1; d_call: TRBD2; clone_size: -; v_call: TRBV9
cdr3_aa: CASSLDTVVSYEQYF; cdr3_nt: TGTGCCAGCAGCTTAGATACGGTTGTCTCCTACGAGCAGTACTTC; j_call: TRBJ2-7; d_call: -; clone_size: few; v_call: TRBV11-2
cdr3_aa: CASRASRGGTEAFF; cdr3_nt: TGTGCCAGTAGGGCATCGAGGGGAGGCACTGAAGCTTTCTTT; j_call: TRBJ1-1; d_call: -; clone_size: many; v_call: TRBV19
cdr3_aa: CASGSGSGAGYTF; cdr3_nt: TGTGCTAGTGGCTCAGGTTCGGGAGCTGGCTACACCTTC; j_call: TRBJ1-2; d_call: -; clone_size: once; v_call: TRBV12-5
cdr3_aa: CASSQRLNQPQHF; cdr3_nt: TGTGCCAGCAGCCAACGACTGAATCAGCCCCAGCATTTT; j_call: TRBJ1-5; d_call: -; clone_size: -; v_call: TRBV7-9
cdr3_aa: CASTLDGGGTEAFF; cdr3_nt: TGCGCCAGCACCCTGGATGGGGGAGGCACTGAAGCTTTCTTT; j_call: TRBJ1-1; d_call: -; clone_size: -; v_call: TRBV5-1
cdr3_aa: CASSFLDRDEAFF; cdr3_nt: TGTGCCAGCAGCTTCCTGGACAGGGATGAAGCTTTCTTT; j_call: TRBJ1-1; d_call: TRBD1; clone_size: -; v_call: TRBV5-8
cdr3_aa: CANGQGRHEQYF; cdr3_nt: TGTGCCAACGGACAGGGAAGGCACGAGCAGTACTTC; j_call: TRBJ2-7; d_call: TRBD1; clone_size: few; v_call: TRBV2
cdr3_aa: CASSHDSYSNQPQHF; cdr3_nt: TGTGCCAGCAGCCACGACAGCTATAGCAATCAGCCCCAGCATTTT; j_call: TRBJ1-5; d_call: -; clone_size: -; v_call: TRBV5-5
cdr3_aa: CAWSRLGRTDEQYF; cdr3_nt: TGTGCCTGGAGTAGGTTGGGCAGAACAGACGAGCAGTACTTC; j_call: TRBJ2-7; d_call: -; clone_size: -; v_call: TRBV30
cdr3_aa: CASSTRQGGQPQHF; cdr3_nt: TGTGCCAGCAGTACGAGACAGGGGGGTCAGCCCCAGCATTTT; j_call: TRBJ1-5; d_call: TRBD1; clone_size: -; v_call: TRBV6-5
cdr3_aa: CASSYSRAANEKLFF; cdr3_nt: TGTGCCAGCAGTTACTCGAGGGCGGCTAATGAAAAACTGTTTTTT; j_call: TRBJ1-4; d_call: -; clone_size: -; v_call: TRBV6-5
cdr3_aa: CASRRTSDPYEQYF; cdr3_nt: TGTGCCAGCAGGCGGACTAGCGATCCCTACGAGCAGTACTTC; j_call: TRBJ2-7; d_call: TRBD2; clone_size: -; v_call: TRBV6-5
cdr3_aa: CASSSNVVTEAFF; cdr3_nt: TGTGCCAGCAGTTCCAATGTTGTGACTGAAGCTTTCTTT; j_call: TRBJ1-1; d_call: -; clone_size: -; v_call: TRBV27
cdr3_aa: CASSSRWSGQETQYF; cdr3_nt: TGTGCCAGCAGTTCACGGTGGTCGGGGCAAGAGACCCAGTACTTC; j_call: TRBJ2-5; d_call: -; clone_size: -; v_call: TRBV28
cdr3_aa: CASSRSQGYNEQFF; cdr3_nt: TGTGCCAGCAGCCGCTCACAGGGGTACAATGAGCAGTTCTTC; j_call: TRBJ2-1; d_call: TRBD1; clone_size: -; v_call: TRBV11-2
cdr3_aa: CASTYRTGDGYTF; cdr3_nt: TGTGCCAGTACCTATAGGACGGGAGATGGCTACACCTTC; j_call: TRBJ1-2; d_call: -; clone_size: -; v_call: TRBV19
cdr3_aa: CSARQGDTQYF; cdr3_nt: TGCAGTGCGAGACAGGGAGATACGCAGTATTTT; j_call: TRBJ2-3; d_call: TRBD1; clone_size: -; v_call: TRBV20-1
cdr3_aa: CASMGPPGGDIQYF; cdr3_nt: TGTGCCAGCATGGGTCCCCCCGGGGGAGACATTCAGTACTTC; j_call: TRBJ2-4; d_call: -; clone_size: -; v_call: TRBV28
cdr3_aa: CASSFQGSYGYTF; cdr3_nt: TGTGCCAGCAGCTTCCAGGGCTCCTATGGCTACACCTTC; j_call: TRBJ1-2; d_call: -; clone_size: -; v_call: TRBV7-2
cdr3_aa: CASSPLAGSYEQYF; cdr3_nt: TGTGCCAGTAGCCCACTAGCGGGATCCTACGAGCAGTACTTC; j_call: TRBJ2-7; d_call: TRBD2; clone_size: -; v_call: TRBV19
cdr3_aa: CASSLSGSATNEKLFF; cdr3_nt: TGCGCCAGCAGCTTGTCCGGGTCTGCAACTAATGAAAAACTGTTTTTT; j_call: TRBJ1-4; d_call: -; clone_size: -; v_call: TRBV5-1
cdr3_aa: CASSTRARGQYF; cdr3_nt: TGTGCCAGCAGTACCCGCGCGCGGGGACAGTACTTC; j_call: TRBJ2-7; d_call: -; clone_size: once; v_call: TRBV12-3/TRBV12-4
cdr3_aa: CASSLGLAGVF; cdr3_nt: TGTGCCAGCAGCTTAGGACTAGCGGGAGTCTTC; j_call: TRBJ2-1; d_call: TRBD2; clone_size: -; v_call: TRBV7-9
cdr3_aa: CASSMRHQKLSNQPQHF; cdr3_nt: TGTGCCAGTAGTATGAGGCACCAGAAACTTAGCAATCAGCCCCAGCATTTT; j_call: TRBJ1-5; d_call: -; clone_size: -; v_call: TRBV19
cdr3_aa: CASSNHRGGNTGELFF; cdr3_nt: TGTGCCAGCAGCAACCACAGGGGGGGGAACACCGGGGAGCTGTTTTTT; j_call: TRBJ2-2; d_call: -; clone_size: few; v_call: TRBV11-3
cdr3_aa: CASSEAGGFAYEQYF; cdr3_nt: TGTGCCAGCAGTGAAGCAGGAGGGTTCGCCTACGAGCAGTACTTC; j_call: TRBJ2-7; d_call: -; clone_size: -; v_call: TRBV6-1
cdr3_aa: CASSFRGSTQETQYF; cdr3_nt: TGTGCCAGCAGTTTTAGGGGATCCACACAAGAGACCCAGTACTTC; j_call: TRBJ2-5; d_call: -; clone_size: -; v_call: TRBV28
cdr3_aa: CASSTRGGDTEAFF; cdr3_nt: TGTGCCAGCAGTACTAGGGGGGGGGACACTGAAGCTTTCTTT; j_call: TRBJ1-1; d_call: -; clone_size: -; v_call: TRBV28
cdr3_aa: CASIRDRGNEQYF; cdr3_nt: TGTGCCAGCATCCGGGACAGGGGCAACGAGCAGTACTTC; j_call: TRBJ2-7; d_call: TRBD1; clone_size: once; v_call: TRBV28
cdr3_aa: CASSATDRTGSPKQFF; cdr3_nt: TGTGCCAGCAGCGCGACAGACCGGACAGGGAGTCCGAAGCAGTTCTTC; j_call: TRBJ2-1; d_call: TRBD1; clone_size: once; v_call: TRBV7-2
cdr3_aa: CASSLGAVKPQHF; cdr3_nt: TGTGCCAGCAGCTTAGGTGCGGTAAAGCCCCAGCATTTT; j_call: TRBJ1-5; d_call: -; clone_size: -; v_call: TRBV7-2
cdr3_aa: CASSSGTGGTEAFF; cdr3_nt: TGCGCCAGCAGCTCCGGGACAGGGGGCACTGAAGCTTTCTTT; j_call: TRBJ1-1; d_call: TRBD1; clone_size: -; v_call: TRBV5-1
cdr3_aa: CASSYRPPSSGYEQYF; cdr3_nt: TGTGCCAGCAGTTACCGACCCCCGAGCAGCGGCTACGAGCAGTACTTC; j_call: TRBJ2-7; d_call: -; clone_size: -; v_call: TRBV6-5
cdr3_aa: CASSFSGGYTEAFF; cdr3_nt: TGCGCCAGCAGCTTTTCAGGGGGATATACTGAAGCTTTCTTT; j_call: TRBJ1-1; d_call: TRBD1; clone_size: -; v_call: TRBV5-1
cdr3_aa: CASQTRGGANYGYTF; cdr3_nt: TGTGCCAGTCAAACACGGGGGGGAGCTAACTATGGCTACACCTTC; j_call: TRBJ1-2; d_call: -; clone_size: once; v_call: TRBV19